The rows below give T cell receptor beta chains drawn from one sample of a study of T cells after somatic rescue of genetic block. Assay: immunoSEQ multiplex PCR; the TCRdb copy retains only in-frame clones and omits some. In the table there are 70,000 to 85,000 clones, approximately 91% of which are singletons. The sample taken for sequencing was peripheral blood mononuclear cells (PBMCs). Every receptor here comes from a man younger than 40. Each CDR3 is given with its conserved first and last residue. The order of the fields is CDR3 protein, CDR3 DNA, V gene, clone size, D gene, J gene. D genes are given only for firm matches. Clone size is shown for a subset of rows, as once, few, many or a class of expanded clone.

CDR3aa: CASSVSPPQHF
CDR3nt: TGTGCCAGCAGCGTTTCTCCGCCCCAGCATTTT
v_gene: TRBV9
abundance: .
d_gene: .
j_gene: TRBJ1-5

CDR3aa: CASSVEGDSRVSPLHF
CDR3nt: TGTGCCAGCAGCGTAGAGGGAGACAGCAGGGTATCACCCCTCCACTTT
v_gene: TRBV9
abundance: few
d_gene: .
j_gene: TRBJ1-6

CDR3aa: CASSYRGGFTDTQYF
CDR3nt: TGTGCCAGCAGTTACCGCGGGGGGTTCACAGATACGCAGTATTTT
v_gene: TRBV6-5
abundance: .
d_gene: TRBD2
j_gene: TRBJ2-3

CDR3aa: CASSFRGRGPHEQYF
CDR3nt: TGTGCCAGCAGTTTCAGGGGGCGCGGGCCCCACGAGCAGTACTTC
v_gene: TRBV6-5
abundance: .
d_gene: TRBD1
j_gene: TRBJ2-7

CDR3aa: CSVSFGGDNEQFF
CDR3nt: TGCAGCGTAAGCTTTGGAGGGGACAATGAGCAGTTCTTC
v_gene: TRBV29-1
abundance: .
d_gene: .
j_gene: TRBJ2-1

CDR3aa: CASSPSSGRAYEQYF
CDR3nt: TGTGCCAGCAGTCCCTCTAGCGGGAGGGCCTACGAGCAGTACTTC
v_gene: TRBV28
abundance: .
d_gene: TRBD2
j_gene: TRBJ2-7

CDR3aa: CASSFSGPATQYF
CDR3nt: TGTGCCAGCAGCTTCTCAGGGCCCGCGACCCAGTACTTC
v_gene: TRBV5-8
abundance: .
d_gene: .
j_gene: TRBJ2-5

CDR3aa: CASSLAGYEQYF
CDR3nt: TGTGCCAGCAGTCTAGCGGGGTACGAGCAGTACTTC
v_gene: TRBV11-2
abundance: .
d_gene: TRBD2
j_gene: TRBJ2-7

CDR3aa: CASSSENRGRGTEAFF
CDR3nt: TGTGCCAGCAGTTCTGAGAACAGGGGGCGAGGAACTGAAGCTTTCTTT
v_gene: TRBV27
abundance: once
d_gene: TRBD1
j_gene: TRBJ1-1

CDR3aa: CASSLVTGGFSGNTIYF
CDR3nt: TGTGCCAGCAGCTTAGTTACAGGGGGGTTCTCTGGAAACACCATATATTTT
v_gene: TRBV7-8
abundance: .
d_gene: TRBD1
j_gene: TRBJ1-3

CDR3aa: CASSQDVAYEQYF
CDR3nt: TGCGCCAGCAGCCAAGATGTTGCCTACGAGCAGTACTTC
v_gene: TRBV4-3
abundance: .
d_gene: .
j_gene: TRBJ2-7

CDR3aa: CASSVVTKNTEAFF
CDR3nt: TGTGCCAGCAGCGTAGTTACGAAGAACACTGAAGCTTTCTTT
v_gene: TRBV9
abundance: few
d_gene: .
j_gene: TRBJ1-1

CDR3aa: CASSVDRGETGELFF
CDR3nt: TGTGCCAGCAGTGTTGACAGGGGGGAAACCGGGGAGCTGTTTTTT
v_gene: TRBV2
abundance: .
d_gene: TRBD1
j_gene: TRBJ2-2

CDR3aa: CASSVQGGQPQHF
CDR3nt: TGTGCCAGCAGTGTGCAGGGAGGTCAGCCCCAGCATTTT
v_gene: TRBV2
abundance: .
d_gene: .
j_gene: TRBJ1-5

CDR3aa: CASSQDPTSGVSYNEQFF
CDR3nt: TGCGCCAGCAGCCAAGATCCCACTAGCGGGGTCTCCTACAATGAGCAGTTCTTC
v_gene: TRBV4-3
abundance: .
d_gene: TRBD2
j_gene: TRBJ2-1

CDR3aa: CASSERGASYEQYF
CDR3nt: TGTGCCAGCAGTGAACGGGGGGCCTCCTACGAGCAGTACTTC
v_gene: TRBV2
abundance: .
d_gene: .
j_gene: TRBJ2-7